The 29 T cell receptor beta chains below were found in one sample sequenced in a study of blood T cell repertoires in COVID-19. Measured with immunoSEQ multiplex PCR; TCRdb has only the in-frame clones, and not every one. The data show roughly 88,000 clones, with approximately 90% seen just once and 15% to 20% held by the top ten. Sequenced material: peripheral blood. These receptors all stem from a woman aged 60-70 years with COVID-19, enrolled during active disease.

This chain's CDR3 is CASSATDRIYGYTF. CDR3 DNA: TGTGCCAGCTCAGCGACTGACAGAATCTATGGCTACACCTTC. The chain combines TRBV18 with TRBJ1-2; a weak D match, TRBD1 (5 bases). Germline CDR1 is KGHSH and CDR2 is LQKENI. The CDR3 is made up of 14 amino acids. Trimming removed 5 bases at V and 4 bases at J, with 14 bases between.

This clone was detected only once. The CDR3, as DNA: TGTGCCAGCAGTGAATCGGGGGGTAGAGGCGAGCAGTACTTC. This gives the protein CASSESGGRGEQYF. V is TRBV6-1 and J is TRBJ2-7; 7 bases are shared with TRBD2. The CDR3 covers 14 residues. V was clipped by 2 bases and J by 6 bases; unmatched bases: 7. Germline CDR1 and CDR2: MNHNS and SASEGT.

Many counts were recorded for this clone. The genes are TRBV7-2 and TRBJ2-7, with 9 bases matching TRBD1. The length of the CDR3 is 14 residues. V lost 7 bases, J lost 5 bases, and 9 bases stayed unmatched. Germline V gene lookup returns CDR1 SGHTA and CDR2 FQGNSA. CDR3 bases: TGTGCCAGCAACATACAGGGGGCAGGCCACGAGCAGTACTTC. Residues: CASNIQGAGHEQYF.

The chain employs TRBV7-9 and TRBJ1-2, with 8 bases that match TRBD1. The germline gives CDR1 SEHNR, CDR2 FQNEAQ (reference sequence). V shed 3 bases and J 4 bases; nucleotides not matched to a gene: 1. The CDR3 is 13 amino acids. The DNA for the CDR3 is TGTGCCAGCAGCTTCGGGACAGGCTATGGCTACACCTTC. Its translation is CASSFGTGYGYTF.

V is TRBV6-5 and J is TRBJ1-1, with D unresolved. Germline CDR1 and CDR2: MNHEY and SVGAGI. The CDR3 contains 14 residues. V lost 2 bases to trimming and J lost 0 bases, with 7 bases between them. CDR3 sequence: CASSYGRVNTEAFF. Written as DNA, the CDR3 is TGTGCCAGCAGTTACGGGCGGGTGAACACTGAAGCTTTCTTT.

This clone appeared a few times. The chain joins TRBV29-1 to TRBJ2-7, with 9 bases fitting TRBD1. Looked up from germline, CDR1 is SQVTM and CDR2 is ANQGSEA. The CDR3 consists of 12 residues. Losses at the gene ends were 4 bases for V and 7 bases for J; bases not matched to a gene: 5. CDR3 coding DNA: TGCAGCGTTGGGCCGGACAGGGGTGAGCAGTACTTC. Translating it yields CSVGPDRGEQYF.

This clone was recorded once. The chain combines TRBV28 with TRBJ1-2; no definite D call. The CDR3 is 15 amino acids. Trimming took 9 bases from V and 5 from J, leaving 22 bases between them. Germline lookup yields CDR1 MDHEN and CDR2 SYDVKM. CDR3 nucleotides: TGTGCCAGTCATCGCGGGAGGGTATCGGCATATGGCTACACCTTC. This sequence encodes CASHRGRVSAYGYTF.

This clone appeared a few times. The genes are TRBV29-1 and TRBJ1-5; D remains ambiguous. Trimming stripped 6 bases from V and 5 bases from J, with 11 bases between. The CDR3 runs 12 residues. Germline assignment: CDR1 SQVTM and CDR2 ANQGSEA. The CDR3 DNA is TGCAGCGTGTCGTCGGGAGATCAGCCCCAGCATTTT. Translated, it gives CSVSSGDQPQHF. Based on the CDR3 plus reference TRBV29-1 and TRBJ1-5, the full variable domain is SAVISQKPSRDICQRGTSLTIQCQVDSQVTMMFWYRQQPGQSLTLIATANQGSEATYESGFVIDKFPISRPNLTFSTLTVSNMSPEDSSIYLCSVSSGDQPQHFGDGTRLSIL.

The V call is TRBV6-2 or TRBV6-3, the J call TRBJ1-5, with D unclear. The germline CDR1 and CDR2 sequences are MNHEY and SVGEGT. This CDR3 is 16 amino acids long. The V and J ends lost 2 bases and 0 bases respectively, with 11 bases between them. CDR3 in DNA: TGTGCCAGCAGTTACCCCGACGGACTTAGCAATCAGCCCCAGCATTTT. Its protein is CASSYPDGLSNQPQHF.

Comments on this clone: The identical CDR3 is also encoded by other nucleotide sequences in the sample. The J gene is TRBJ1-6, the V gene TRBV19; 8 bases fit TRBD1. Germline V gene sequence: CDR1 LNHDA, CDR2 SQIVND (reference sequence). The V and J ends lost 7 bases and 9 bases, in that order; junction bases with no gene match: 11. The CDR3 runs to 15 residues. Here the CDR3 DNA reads TGTGCCAGTACCACCAATCGACAGGGGTTTTCACCCCTCCACTTT. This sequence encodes CASTTNRQGFSPLHF. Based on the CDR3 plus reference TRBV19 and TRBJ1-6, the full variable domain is DGGITQSPKYLFRKEGQNVTLSCEQNLNHDAMYWYRQDPGQGLRLIYYSQIVNDFQKGDIAEGYSVSREKKESFPLTVTSAQKNPTAFYLCASTTNRQGFSPLHFGNGTRLTVT.

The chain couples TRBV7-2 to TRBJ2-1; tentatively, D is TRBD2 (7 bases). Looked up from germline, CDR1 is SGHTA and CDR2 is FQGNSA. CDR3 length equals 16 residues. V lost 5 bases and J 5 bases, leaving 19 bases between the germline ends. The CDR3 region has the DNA TGTGCCAGCAGCCCCGTGAATGCGGGGGCTAACAATGAGCAGTTCTTC. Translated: CASSPVNAGANNEQFF.

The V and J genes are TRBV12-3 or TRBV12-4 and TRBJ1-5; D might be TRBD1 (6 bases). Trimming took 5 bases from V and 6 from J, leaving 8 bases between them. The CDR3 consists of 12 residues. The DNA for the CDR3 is TGTGCCAGCAGTGGCAGGGGTCAGCCCCAGCATTTT. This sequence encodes CASSGRGQPQHF.

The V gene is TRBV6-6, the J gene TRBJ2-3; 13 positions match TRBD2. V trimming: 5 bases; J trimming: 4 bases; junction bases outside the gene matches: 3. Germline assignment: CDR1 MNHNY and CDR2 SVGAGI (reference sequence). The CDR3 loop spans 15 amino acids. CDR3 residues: CASSHTSGGADTQYF. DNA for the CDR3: TGTGCCAGCAGTCACACTAGCGGGGGGGCAGATACGCAGTATTTT.

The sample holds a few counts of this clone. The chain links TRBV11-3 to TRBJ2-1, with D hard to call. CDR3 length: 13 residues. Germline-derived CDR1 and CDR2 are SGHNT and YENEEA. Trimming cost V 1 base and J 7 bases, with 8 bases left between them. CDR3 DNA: TGTGCCAGCAGCTTAGGCGAGAGGAATGAGCAGTTCTTC. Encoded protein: CASSLGERNEQFF.

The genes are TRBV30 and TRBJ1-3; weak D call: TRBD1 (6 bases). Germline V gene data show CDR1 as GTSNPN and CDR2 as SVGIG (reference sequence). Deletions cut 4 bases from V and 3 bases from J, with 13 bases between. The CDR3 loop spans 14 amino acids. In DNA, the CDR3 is TGTGCCTGGACCAGAGGGGGGGTTGGAAACACCATATATTTT. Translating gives CAWTRGGVGNTIYF. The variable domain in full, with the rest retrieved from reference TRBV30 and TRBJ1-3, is SQTIHQWPATLVQPVGSPLSLECTVEGTSNPNLYWYRQAAGRGLQLLFYSVGIGQISSEVPQNLSASRPQDRQFILSSKKLLLSDSGFYLCAWTRGGVGNTIYFGEGSWLTVV.

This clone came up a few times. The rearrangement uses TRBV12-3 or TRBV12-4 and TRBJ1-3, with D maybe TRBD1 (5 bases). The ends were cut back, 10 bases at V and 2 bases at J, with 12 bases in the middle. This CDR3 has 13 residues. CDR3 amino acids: CATSSRAGNTIYF. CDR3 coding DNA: TGTGCCACCTCTTCCAGGGCTGGAAACACCATATATTTT.

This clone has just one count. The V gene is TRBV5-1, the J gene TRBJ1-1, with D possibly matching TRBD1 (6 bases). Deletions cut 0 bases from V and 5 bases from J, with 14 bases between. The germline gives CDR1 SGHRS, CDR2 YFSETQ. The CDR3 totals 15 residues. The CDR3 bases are TGCGCCAGCAGCTTGGAACAGGGTGGTTTTACTGAAGCTTTCTTT. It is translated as CASSLEQGGFTEAFF.

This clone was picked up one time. CDR3 loop: CAWRRQPSTDTQYF. CDR3 in DNA: TGTGCCTGGAGGAGACAGCCGAGCACAGATACGCAGTATTTT. The rearrangement links TRBV30 to TRBJ2-3, with D maybe TRBD1 (5 bases). The germline CDR1 and CDR2 sequences are GTSNPN and SVGIG (reference sequence). The CDR3 has 14 amino acids. V gave up 3 bases and J gave up 0 bases, with 10 bases separating them. Combining the CDR3 with reference TRBV30 and TRBJ2-3 gives the whole variable domain SQTIHQWPATLVQPVGSPLSLECTVEGTSNPNLYWYRQAAGRGLQLLFYSVGIGQISSEVPQNLSASRPQDRQFILSSKKLLLSDSGFYLCAWRRQPSTDTQYFGPGTRLTVL.

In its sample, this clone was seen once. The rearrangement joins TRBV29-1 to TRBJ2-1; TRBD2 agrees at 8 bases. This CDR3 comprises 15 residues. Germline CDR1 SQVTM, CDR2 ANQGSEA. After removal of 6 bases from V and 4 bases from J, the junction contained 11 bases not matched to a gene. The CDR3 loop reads CSVTKRGKQYNEQFF. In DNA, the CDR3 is TGCAGCGTGACTAAGCGGGGGAAACAATACAATGAGCAGTTCTTC.

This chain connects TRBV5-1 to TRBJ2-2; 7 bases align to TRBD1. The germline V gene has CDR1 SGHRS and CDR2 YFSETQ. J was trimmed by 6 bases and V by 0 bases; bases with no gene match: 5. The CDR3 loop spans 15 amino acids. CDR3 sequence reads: CASSLVTGSAGELFF. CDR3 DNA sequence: TGCGCCAGCAGCTTGGTGACAGGGAGTGCCGGGGAGCTGTTTTTT.

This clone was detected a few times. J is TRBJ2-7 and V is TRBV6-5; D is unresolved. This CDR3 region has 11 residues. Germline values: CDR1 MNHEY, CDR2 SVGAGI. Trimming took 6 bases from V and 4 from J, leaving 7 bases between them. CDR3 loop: CASRNSYEQYF. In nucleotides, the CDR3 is TGTGCCAGCAGAAACAGTTACGAGCAGTACTTC.

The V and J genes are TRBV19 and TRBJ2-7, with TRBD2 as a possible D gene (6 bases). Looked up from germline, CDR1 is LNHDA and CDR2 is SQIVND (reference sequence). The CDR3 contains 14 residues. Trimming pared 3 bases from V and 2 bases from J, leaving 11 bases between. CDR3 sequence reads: CASSMGLTTYEQYF. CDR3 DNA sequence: TGTGCCAGTAGTATGGGACTGACTACCTACGAGCAGTACTTC.

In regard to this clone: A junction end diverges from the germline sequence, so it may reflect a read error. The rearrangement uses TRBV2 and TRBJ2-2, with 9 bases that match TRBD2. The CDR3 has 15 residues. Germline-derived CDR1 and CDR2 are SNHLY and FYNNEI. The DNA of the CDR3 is TGTCCCAGCACATCTCGCGGGGGGGCGTCCGGGGAGCTGTTTTTT. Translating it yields CPSTSRGGASGELFF.

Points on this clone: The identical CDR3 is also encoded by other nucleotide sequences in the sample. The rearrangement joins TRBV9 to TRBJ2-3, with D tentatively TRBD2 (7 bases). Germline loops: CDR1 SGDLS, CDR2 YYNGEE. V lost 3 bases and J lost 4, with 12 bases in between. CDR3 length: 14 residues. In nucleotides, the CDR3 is TGTGCCAGCAGCGCGGGCGGGGGCCCAGATACGCAGTATTTT. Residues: CASSAGGGPDTQYF.

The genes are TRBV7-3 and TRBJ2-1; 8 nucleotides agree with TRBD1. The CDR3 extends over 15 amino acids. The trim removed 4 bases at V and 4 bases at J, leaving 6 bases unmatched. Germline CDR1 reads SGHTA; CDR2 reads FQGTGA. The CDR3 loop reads CASSSQGGEYNEQFF. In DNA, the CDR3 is TGTGCCAGCAGCTCACAGGGGGGAGAGTACAATGAGCAGTTCTTC.

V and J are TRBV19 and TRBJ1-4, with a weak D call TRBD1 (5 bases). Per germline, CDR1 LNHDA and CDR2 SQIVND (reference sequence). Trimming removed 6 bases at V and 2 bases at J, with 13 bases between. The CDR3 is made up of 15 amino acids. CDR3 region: CASRGRISTNEKLFF. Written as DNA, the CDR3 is TGTGCCAGTAGGGGGCGGATTTCGACTAATGAAAAACTGTTTTTT.

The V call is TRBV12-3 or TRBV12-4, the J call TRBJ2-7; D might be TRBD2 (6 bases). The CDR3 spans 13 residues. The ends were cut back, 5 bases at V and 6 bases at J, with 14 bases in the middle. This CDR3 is CASSPSGAGEQYF. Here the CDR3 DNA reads TGTGCCAGCAGTCCTTCGGGAGCGGGCGAGCAGTACTTC.

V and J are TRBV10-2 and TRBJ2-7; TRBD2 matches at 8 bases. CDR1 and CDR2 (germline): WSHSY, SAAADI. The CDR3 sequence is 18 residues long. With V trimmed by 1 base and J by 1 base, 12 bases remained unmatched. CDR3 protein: CASSEWGVGAGGSYEQYF. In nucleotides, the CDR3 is TGCGCCAGCAGTGAGTGGGGTGTGGGTGCGGGGGGTTCCTACGAGCAGTACTTC.

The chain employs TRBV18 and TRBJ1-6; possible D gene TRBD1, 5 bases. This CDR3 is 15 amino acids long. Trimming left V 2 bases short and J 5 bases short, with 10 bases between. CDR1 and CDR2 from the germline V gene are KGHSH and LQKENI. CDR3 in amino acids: CASSPSTANNSPLHF. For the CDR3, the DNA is TGTGCCAGCTCACCATCGACAGCTAATAATTCACCCCTCCACTTT.